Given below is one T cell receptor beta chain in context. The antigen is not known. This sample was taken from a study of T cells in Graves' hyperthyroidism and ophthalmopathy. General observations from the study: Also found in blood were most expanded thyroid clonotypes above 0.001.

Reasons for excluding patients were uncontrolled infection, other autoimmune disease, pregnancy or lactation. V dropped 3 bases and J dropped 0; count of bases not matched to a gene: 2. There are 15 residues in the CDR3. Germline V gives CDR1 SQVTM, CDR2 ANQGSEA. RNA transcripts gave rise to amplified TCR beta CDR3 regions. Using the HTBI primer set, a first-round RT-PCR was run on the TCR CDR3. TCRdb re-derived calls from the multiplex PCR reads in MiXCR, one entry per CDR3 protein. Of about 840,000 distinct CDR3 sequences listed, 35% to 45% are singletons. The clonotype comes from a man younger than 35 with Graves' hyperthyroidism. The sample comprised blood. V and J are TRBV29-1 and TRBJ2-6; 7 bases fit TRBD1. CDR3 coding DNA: TGCAGCGTTGATGGGGACAGCTCTGGGGCCAACGTCCTGACTTTC. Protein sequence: CSVDGDSSGANVLTF.